This T cell receptor (beta chain) emerged from a study of cytomegalovirus exposure and HLA in healthy donors. Study findings and constraints: Confirmation in vitro established that three CMV-associated chains were specific for CMV antigens.

This clone was detected only once. What it binds is unknown. Germline lookup yields CDR1 SGHDT and CDR2 YYEEEE. The CDR3 has 14 amino acids. V lost 2 bases, J lost 5 bases, and 8 bases lay in between. This PCR relied on a set of 60 Vbeta primers and 13 Jbeta primers. Sequenced by immunoSEQ multiplex PCR; TCRdb stores in-frame clones only, minus some. The data show over 70,000 clones, roughly four fifths seen once. The TCR comes from a young man in good health and CMV-seronegative. The V gene is TRBV5-6, the J gene TRBJ1-6, with TRBD1 as a possible D gene (5 bases). Sequencing used PBMCs. Here the CDR3 DNA reads TGTGCCAGCAGCTTCCCGACAGATAATTCACCCCTCCACTTT. It encodes CASSFPTDNSPLHF.